This entry lists 29 T cell receptor beta chains sequenced from one sample in a study of blood T cell repertoires in COVID-19. The table came from immunoSEQ multiplex PCR; TCRdb's copy has only in-frame clones and leaves some out. The sample lists over 200,000 clones, approximately 81% occurring once. Material: PBMCs or T cells enriched from blood (not recorded which). These receptors came from a woman aged 45-60 years with acute COVID-19.

CDR3 protein: CASSEGRTEAFF. The CDR3 DNA follows: TGTGCCAGTAGTGAGGGCCGGACTGAAGCTTTCTTT. The J gene is TRBJ1-1, the V gene TRBV19; no firm D call. Trimming removed 5 bases at V and 5 bases at J, with 9 bases between. This CDR3 has 12 amino acids. Germline-derived CDR1 and CDR2 are LNHDA and SQIVND (reference sequence).

This chain connects TRBV9 to TRBJ2-3; 9 bases map to TRBD2. The CDR3 sequence is 17 residues long. Trimming took 3 bases from V and 4 from J; bases not matched to a gene: 12. Per the germline V gene, CDR1 is SGDLS and CDR2 is YYNGEE. For the CDR3, the DNA is TGTGCCAGCAGCGCAACTTATTTTAGCGGGAGTGCAGATACGCAGTATTTT. Protein sequence: CASSATYFSGSADTQYF.

The V gene is TRBV30, the J gene TRBJ1-2; no firm D call. CDR1 is GTSNPN, CDR2 SVGIG, per germline (reference sequence). Trimming took off 3 bases at V and 2 bases at J, with 7 bases between the two ends. The CDR3 loop spans 12 amino acids. Here the CDR3 reads CAWRTVNYGYTF. The CDR3 region has the DNA TGTGCCTGGAGAACAGTGAACTATGGCTACACCTTC.

The chain links TRBV18 to TRBJ2-3, with 14 bases fitting TRBD2. The CDR3 sequence is 18 residues long. V dropped 2 bases and J dropped 6; count of bases not matched to a gene: 10. CDR1 KGHSH and CDR2 LQKENI come from the germline V gene. CDR3 region: CASSPIPRLAGGVDTQYF. DNA of the CDR3: TGTGCCAGCTCACCAATCCCGCGACTAGCGGGGGGGGTTGATACGCAGTATTTT. Looking up the rest from reference TRBV18 and TRBJ2-3 gives the full variable domain: NAGVMQNPRHLVRRRGQEARLRCSPMKGHSHVYWYRQLPEEGLKFMVYLQKENIIDESGMPKERFSAEFPKEGPSILRIQQVVRGDSAAYFCASSPIPRLAGGVDTQYFGPGTRLTVL.

This clone has a handful of counts. The chain carries TRBV2 and TRBJ1-4; D might be TRBD1 (6 bases). This CDR3 is 14 amino acids long. Germline V gives CDR1 SNHLY, CDR2 FYNNEI. V gave up 6 bases and J gave up 2 bases, with 10 bases separating them. The CDR3 reads CASRWTVTNEKLFF. The CDR3 coding sequence is TGTGCCAGCAGGTGGACAGTCACTAATGAAAAACTGTTTTTT.

V is TRBV7-9 and J is TRBJ1-5; TRBD1 matches 8 bases. In germline, CDR1 is SEHNR, CDR2 FQNEAQ (reference sequence). The CDR3 has 16 amino acids. Losses at the gene ends were 9 bases for V and 2 bases for J; bases not matched to a gene: 12. CDR3 in DNA: TGTGCCAGACGGGACAGGATGGGCTGGGGCAATCAGCCCCAGCATTTT. Its protein is CARRDRMGWGNQPQHF.

This sequence joins TRBV7-2 and TRBJ2-5, with 9 bases lining up with TRBD2. There are 14 residues in the CDR3. V shed 5 bases, J shed 9 bases, and the junction held 10 bases outside the gene matches. CDR1 is SGHTA, CDR2 FQGNSA, per germline. The CDR3, as DNA: TGTGCCAGCAGCCCAAACCAGCGGGGGGAGGCCCAGTACTTC. Its translation is CASSPNQRGEAQYF.

The J gene is TRBJ2-3, the V gene TRBV6-4; TRBD2 matches at 9 bases. Germline V gene data show CDR1 as MRHNA and CDR2 as SNTAGT. V shed 3 bases and J 3 bases; nucleotides not matched to a gene: 4. The CDR3 length is 15 residues. The CDR3 bases are TGTGCCAGCAGTGAGATGGCGGGAGGGACAGATACGCAGTATTTT. Translated: CASSEMAGGTDTQYF.

The chain has TRBV29-1 and TRBJ1-4; TRBD1 matches 7 bases. J lost 1 base, V lost 1 base, and 12 bases had no gene match. Germline V gives CDR1 SQVTM, CDR2 ANQGSEA. The CDR3 runs 18 residues. This CDR3 is CSVEGVPGGFVTNEKLFF. The CDR3 bases are TGCAGCGTTGAAGGGGTGCCAGGGGGGTTTGTAACTAATGAAAAACTGTTTTTT.

The V gene is TRBV11-2, the J gene TRBJ2-5; no firm D call. Trimming stripped 4 bases from V and 7 bases from J, with 13 bases between. Germline CDR1 SGHAT, CDR2 FQNNGV. This CDR3 has 13 amino acids. CDR3 residues: CASSSLRSWTQYF. The CDR3 coding sequence is TGTGCCAGCAGCTCACTCCGCTCGTGGACCCAGTACTTC.

The chain joins TRBV24-1 to TRBJ2-3, with TRBD2 matching 7 bases. The trim removed 4 bases at V and 3 bases at J, leaving 6 bases unmatched. The CDR3 is 15 amino acids. Looked up from germline, CDR1 is KGHDR and CDR2 is SFDVKD. In DNA form, the CDR3 reads TGTGCCACCAGTGACCATGGCGGGAGTACAGATACGCAGTATTTT. Protein: CATSDHGGSTDTQYF.

The chain employs TRBV12-3 or TRBV12-4 and TRBJ1-5, with a weak D call TRBD1 (6 bases). V was pared by 7 bases and J by 11 bases, with 18 bases between. CDR3 length equals 13 residues. The CDR3 sequence: CASNRQEGGAQHF. DNA of the CDR3: TGTGCCAGCAACAGACAGGAAGGGGGGGCCCAGCATTTT.

The chain uses TRBV11-3 and TRBJ2-5; 7 nucleotides agree with TRBD2. CDR3 length: 16 amino acids. Germline V gene sequence: CDR1 SGHNT, CDR2 YENEEA. The J segment lost 5 bases and the V segment lost 0 bases, leaving 9 bases of the junction unmatched. In nucleotides, the CDR3 is TGTGCCAGCAGCTTAGATCCAGCGGGGACCGGCGAGACCCAGTACTTC. It is translated as CASSLDPAGTGETQYF.

This rearrangement joins TRBV2 to TRBJ1-2, with a weak D call TRBD1 (5 bases). V was shortened by 6 bases and J by 0 bases, with 11 bases between the two germline ends. There are 14 residues in the CDR3. Germline V gene lookup returns CDR1 SNHLY and CDR2 FYNNEI. CDR3 loop: CASRERQTNYGYTF. CDR3 nucleotides: TGTGCCAGCAGGGAAAGACAGACTAACTATGGCTACACCTTC.

V gene TRBV10-3 combines with J gene TRBJ2-1; tentative D call: TRBD2 (6 bases). Trimming removed 9 bases from V and 5 bases from J, with 20 bases in between. Germline CDR1 and CDR2: ENHRY and SYGVKD. This CDR3 spans 15 amino acids. The CDR3 reads CAILEARGGNNEQFF. DNA for the CDR3: TGTGCCATATTAGAAGCCCGTGGGGGGAACAATGAGCAGTTCTTC.

The chain recombines TRBV7-2 with TRBJ2-2; TRBD2 matches 16 bases. This CDR3 is 19 amino acids long. The germline CDR1 and CDR2 sequences are SGHTA and FQGNSA. V shed 6 bases, J shed 4 bases, and the junction held 11 bases outside the gene matches. The CDR3 is CASSFTGTSGGASTGELFF. In DNA form, the CDR3 reads TGTGCCAGCAGTTTCACCGGGACTAGCGGGGGGGCCAGCACCGGGGAGCTGTTTTTT.

The V and J genes are TRBV29-1 and TRBJ1-4, with 10 nucleotides matching TRBD1. Germline values: CDR1 SQVTM, CDR2 ANQGSEA. The V and J ends lost 7 bases and 4 bases, in that order; junction bases with no gene match: 9. The CDR3 length is 15 residues. CDR3 nucleotide sequence: TGCAGCGCTTGGACAGGGGGGGGCCTTAATGAAAAACTGTTTTTT. It is translated as CSAWTGGGLNEKLFF.

A note on this clone: The junction does not match germline at one end; this may be a read error. The chain links TRBV7-7 to TRBJ2-5; D is possibly TRBD2 (6 bases). The germline gives CDR1 SSHAT, CDR2 FNYEAQ (reference sequence). CDR3 size: 14 residues. The CDR3 nucleotides are TGTGCTAGCAGCTTAGTCGGGGGAGCGGAGACCCAGTACTTC. As protein: CASSLVGGAETQYF. Looking up the rest from reference TRBV7-7 and TRBJ2-5 gives the full variable domain: GAGVSQSPRYKVTKRGQDVTLRCDPISSHATLYWYQQALGQGPEFLTYFNYEAQPDKSGLPSDRFSAERPEGSISTLTIQRTEQRDSAMYRCASSLVGGAETQYFGPGTRLLVL.

V gene TRBV19 combines with J gene TRBJ2-3; the D gene is possibly TRBD2 (6 bases). Per the germline V gene, CDR1 is LNHDA and CDR2 is SQIVND (reference sequence). CDR3 length: 16 amino acids. Trimming left V 4 bases short and J 0 bases short, with 14 bases between. CDR3 nucleotide sequence: TGTGCCAGTAGTAACCGCGGGACTCCTAGCACAGATACGCAGTATTTT. The encoded protein is CASSNRGTPSTDTQYF. The full variable domain, completed using reference TRBV19 and TRBJ2-3, is DGGITQSPKYLFRKEGQNVTLSCEQNLNHDAMYWYRQDPGQGLRLIYYSQIVNDFQKGDIAEGYSVSREKKESFPLTVTSAQKNPTAFYLCASSNRGTPSTDTQYFGPGTRLTVL.

The chain carries TRBV6-5 and TRBJ2-7; 10 positions match TRBD1. Germline V CDR1 and CDR2: MNHEY, SVGAGI. The V gene end was trimmed by 5 bases and the J gene end by 4 bases; junction bases not matched to a gene: 8. This CDR3 comprises 15 residues. As DNA, the CDR3 is TGTGCCAGCAGTCTTATCCCGGACAGGGGGTACGAGCAGTACTTC. This gives the protein CASSLIPDRGYEQYF.

The chain uses TRBV6-5 and TRBJ2-3; possibly TRBD2 for D (5 bases). The CDR3 has 12 amino acids. Trimming shortened V by 6 bases and J by 6 bases, and 10 bases separated the two germline ends. The V gene's germline CDR1 is MNHEY and CDR2 SVGAGI. In DNA form, the CDR3 reads TGTGCCAGCAGCCAACCGGGGGATACGCAGTATTTT. Its translation: CASSQPGDTQYF.

V usage is TRBV27 and J usage is TRBJ2-1, with TRBD1 matching over 7 bases. The CDR3 contains 15 residues. V trimming: 2 bases; J trimming: 3 bases; junction bases outside the gene matches: 4. CDR1 and CDR2 from the germline V gene are MNHEY and SMNVEV (reference sequence). The DNA for the CDR3 is TGTGCCAGCAGTTTACGGACAGGCATCTACAATGAGCAGTTCTTC. Translated, it gives CASSLRTGIYNEQFF.

The J gene is TRBJ2-1, the V gene TRBV10-3; TRBD2 matches at 10 bases. Germline V lookup: CDR1 ENHRY, CDR2 SYGVKD. V trimming: 3 bases; J trimming: 3 bases; junction bases outside the gene matches: 5. CDR3 length: 16 residues. The CDR3 DNA sequence: TGTGCCATCAGTGATTCGGGGACTAGCGTCTACAATGAGCAGTTCTTC. Its translation is CAISDSGTSVYNEQFF.

CDR3 residues: CASSPNPAGTRTDTQYF. CDR3 sequence (DNA): TGTGCCAGCAGCCCTAATCCAGCCGGGACTCGCACAGATACGCAGTATTTT. The chain recombines TRBV7-6 with TRBJ2-3, with D possibly matching TRBD2 (6 bases). Germline CDR1 is SGHVS and CDR2 is FNYEAQ. Trimming took 5 bases from V and 1 from J, leaving 19 bases between them. The length of the CDR3 is 17 residues.

The chain links TRBV5-6 to TRBJ2-7; TRBD1 is a possible D gene (5 bases). Trimming removed 0 bases from V and 2 bases from J, with 18 bases in between. CDR1 and CDR2 from the germline V gene are SGHDT and YYEEEE. There are 17 residues in the CDR3. In nucleotides, the CDR3 is TGTGCCAGCAGCTTGGCCCATTTACCCGGCAGGGCCTACGAGCAGTACTTC. Its protein is CASSLAHLPGRAYEQYF.

The V call is TRBV19, the J call TRBJ2-4; TRBD2 matches at 7 bases. The CDR3 has 16 amino acids. Unmatched junction bases numbered 6, after V lost 2 bases and J lost 2 bases. Germline V gene data show CDR1 as LNHDA and CDR2 as SQIVND (reference sequence). The CDR3 nucleotides are TGTGCCAGTAGTATAAGAAGCGGGGTAACCAAAAACATTCAGTACTTC. Translating gives CASSIRSGVTKNIQYF.

The gene calls are TRBV5-1 and TRBJ2-1, with D possibly TRBD2 on 6 matching bases. Per the germline V gene, CDR1 is SGHRS and CDR2 is YFSETQ. The V end was cut by 3 bases, the J end by 6 bases, with 13 bases between. The length of the CDR3 is 14 residues. CDR3 nucleotide sequence: TGCGCCAGCAGCTCCCATGGGCGGGGCAATGAGCAGTTCTTC. It specifies CASSSHGRGNEQFF.

This clone was seen a handful of times. The gene calls are TRBV28 and TRBJ2-2, with 10 bases aligning to TRBD1. CDR3 size: 15 residues. Looked up from germline, CDR1 is MDHEN and CDR2 is SYDVKM. V shed 6 bases, J shed 6 bases, and the junction held 7 bases outside the gene matches. CDR3 nucleotides: TGTGCCAGCAGATGGGACAGGGGACAAGCCGGGGAGCTGTTTTTT. As protein: CASRWDRGQAGELFF.

This chain links TRBV19 with TRBJ2-1; 12 nucleotides match TRBD2. Germline CDR1 and CDR2: LNHDA and SQIVND (reference sequence). The CDR3 is 18 amino acids. With 7 bases clipped from V and 2 bases from J, the junction kept 12 bases outside the gene matches. The CDR3 protein is CASTGTSGLRRTYNEQFF. CDR3 nucleotides: TGTGCCAGTACTGGGACTAGCGGGCTTCGGAGGACCTACAATGAGCAGTTCTTC. Full variable domain (outside the CDR3, taken from reference TRBV19 and TRBJ2-1): DGGITQSPKYLFRKEGQNVTLSCEQNLNHDAMYWYRQDPGQGLRLIYYSQIVNDFQKGDIAEGYSVSREKKESFPLTVTSAQKNPTAFYLCASTGTSGLRRTYNEQFFGPGTRLTVL.